This passage covers 17 T cell receptor beta chains from one sample sequenced in a study of spatial heterogeneity in lung cancer. Stated time point: sample taken at primary tumor resection. Tumor, nontumor lung or frozen PBMC supplied whole RNA that was sequenced unsorted. MiXCR, applied by TCRdb to the 5' RACE reads, yields one record per CDR3 protein. The table records about 41,000 distinct CDR3 sequences, around 11% of them present only once. Specimen: PBMCs, collected at surgery. Every receptor here comes from a female donor with early-stage non-small cell lung cancer.

This clonotype occurred a few times. The chain employs TRBV7-2 and TRBJ2-1, with D possibly matching TRBD2 (6 bases). Germline CDR1 is SGHTA and CDR2 is FQGNSA. This CDR3 is 13 amino acids long. Trimming removed 5 bases from V and 7 bases from J, with 12 bases in between. DNA for the CDR3: TGTGCCAGCAGCCCGGCGGGGTTAAATGAGCAGTTCTTC. The encoded protein is CASSPAGLNEQFF.

The chain combines TRBV6-5 with TRBJ1-1; TRBD1 might be the D (6 bases). Trimming removed 2 bases at V and 6 bases at J, with 13 bases between. CDR1 MNHEY and CDR2 SVGAGI come from the germline V gene. The CDR3 runs to 14 residues. The CDR3 DNA is TGTGCCAGCAGTTACCCGACAAGGGGGGCTGAAGCTTTCTTT. This gives the protein CASSYPTRGAEAFF.

This clonotype was counted between two and nine times. V usage is TRBV28 and J usage is TRBJ2-1; D is perhaps TRBD2 (6 bases). Trimming took off 5 bases at V and 4 bases at J, with 15 bases between the two ends. Germline V gene lookup returns CDR1 MDHEN and CDR2 SYDVKM. The CDR3 is 15 amino acids. CDR3: CASSPFAGRYNEQFF. In DNA form, the CDR3 reads TGTGCCAGCAGTCCTTTCGCGGGGCGATACAATGAGCAGTTCTTC. The full variable domain, its missing parts supplied by reference TRBV28 and TRBJ2-1, is DVKVTQSSRYLVKRTGEKVFLECVQDMDHENMFWYRQDPGLGLRLIYFSYDVKMKEKGDIPEGYSVSREKKERFSLILESASTNQTSMYLCASSPFAGRYNEQFFGPGTRLTVL.

In its sample, this clonotype was seen a few times. The rearrangement links TRBV5-1 to TRBJ2-1, with TRBD2 matching over 9 bases. The CDR3 loop spans 19 amino acids. Germline loops: CDR1 SGHRS, CDR2 YFSETQ. The V and J ends lost 3 bases and 0 bases, in that order; junction bases with no gene match: 13. CDR3 region: CASSSRVAGVGSSYNEQFF. The CDR3 DNA reads TGCGCCAGCAGCTCCCGGGTAGCGGGGGTCGGTAGCTCCTACAATGAGCAGTTCTTC.

This clonotype was recorded many times. The genes are TRBV2 and TRBJ1-5, with D perhaps TRBD1 (6 bases). Per germline, CDR1 SNHLY and CDR2 FYNNEI. Trimming removed 7 bases at V and 0 bases at J, with 10 bases between. The CDR3 has 14 amino acids. The CDR3 is CASTKDSSNQPQHF. CDR3 sequence (DNA): TGTGCCAGCACTAAGGACAGTAGCAATCAGCCCCAGCATTTT.

This sequence joins TRBV6-6 and TRBJ1-2; unclear D gene. Germline CDR1 MNHNY, CDR2 SVGAGI (reference sequence). V was cut by 6 bases and J by 1 base, with 18 bases left in between. The CDR3 totals 16 residues. The CDR3 DNA follows: TGTGCCAGCAGGCAGAAGCCGAACACGAATAACTATGGCTACACCTTC. Amino acids: CASRQKPNTNNYGYTF.

The CDR3 loop is CASSLARDRGYTF. In DNA, the CDR3 is TGTGCCAGCAGCTTAGCCAGGGACAGGGGCTACACCTTC. J is TRBJ1-2 and V is TRBV7-8, with 8 bases identical to TRBD1. J was trimmed by 8 bases and V by 0 bases; bases with no gene match: 2. This CDR3 spans 13 amino acids. The germline V gene has CDR1 SGHVS and CDR2 FQNEAQ.

This clonotype was found a few times. This chain uses TRBV7-8 with TRBJ2-2; tentatively, D is TRBD2 (6 bases). V lost 6 bases and J lost 1, with 12 bases in between. CDR1 and CDR2 (germline): SGHVS, FQNEAQ. This CDR3 is built from 15 residues. Written as DNA, the CDR3 is TGTGCCAGCAGAGACCGCGGGGTGAACACCGGGGAGCTGTTTTTT. Translation gives CASRDRGVNTGELFF.

This clonotype was counted ten times or more. The V gene is TRBV19, the J gene TRBJ2-1; 9 bases match TRBD2. Trimming took 6 bases from V and 2 from J; bases not matched to a gene: 5. The CDR3 length is 15 residues. Looked up from germline, CDR1 is LNHDA and CDR2 is SQIVND (reference sequence). CDR3 in amino acids: CASRVTSGPYNEQFF. CDR3 DNA: TGTGCCAGTAGAGTTACTAGCGGGCCCTACAATGAGCAGTTCTTC.

This clonotype showed up just a few times. This sequence joins TRBV12-3 or TRBV12-4 and TRBJ2-6; no reliable D call. The CDR3 loop spans 15 amino acids. Deletions cut 5 bases from V and 5 bases from J, with 13 bases between. CDR3 nucleotides: TGTGCCAGCAGTCTAGGACGGGTTTGGGCCAACGTCCTGACTTTC. Its protein is CASSLGRVWANVLTF.

This chain joins TRBV12-3 or TRBV12-4 and TRBJ1-6, with D tentatively TRBD1 (6 bases). CDR3 length: 15 amino acids. Trimming stripped 1 base from V and 12 bases from J, with 16 bases between. CDR3 sequence: CASSLDGRGSGPLHF. CDR3 DNA sequence: TGTGCCAGCAGTTTAGACGGCAGGGGATCAGGACCCCTCCACTTT.

This clonotype was observed a few times. The chain is built from TRBV20-1 and TRBJ2-2; D may be TRBD2 (5 bases). V was pared by 6 bases and J by 1 base, with 12 bases between. This CDR3 comprises 14 residues. Germline lookup yields CDR1 DFQATT and CDR2 SNEGSKA (reference sequence). The CDR3 sequence is CSAADYGNTGELFF. In nucleotides, the CDR3 is TGCAGTGCCGCTGACTACGGGAACACCGGGGAGCTGTTTTTT.

This clonotype was seen only a few times. The rearrangement uses TRBV5-8 and TRBJ2-1; no firm D call. Trimming removed 5 bases from V and 0 bases from J, with 12 bases in between. The CDR3 consists of 15 residues. Germline CDR1 SGHTS, CDR2 YDEGEE. The CDR3 spells CASSLDLSSYNEQFF. DNA of the CDR3: TGTGCCAGCAGTCTCGACCTGAGCTCCTACAATGAGCAGTTCTTC.

This clonotype occurred many times. This chain joins TRBV6-1 and TRBJ2-7; D unresolved. The CDR3 has 13 residues. With 4 bases removed from V and 7 bases from J, the gap between germline ends came to 14 bases. Germline CDR1 is MNHNS and CDR2 is SASEGT. The CDR3, as DNA: TGTGCCAGCAGTGCCAATGTTTGGATAGAGCAGTACTTC. Translating it yields CASSANVWIEQYF.

J is TRBJ2-3 and V is TRBV3-1, with D unresolved. V was shortened by 1 base and J by 1 base, with 12 bases between the two germline ends. The CDR3 spans 16 residues. Germline CDR1 is LGHDT and CDR2 is YNNKEL (reference sequence). CDR3 protein: CASSQGSVEGTDTQYF. In DNA form, the CDR3 reads TGTGCCAGCAGCCAAGGGTCGGTCGAGGGCACAGATACGCAGTATTTT.

V is TRBV23-1 and J is TRBJ2-7, with D hard to call. TRBV23-1 is recorded as an ORF, its role being uncertain. The CDR3 totals 14 residues. Trimming cost V 0 bases and J 4 bases, with 10 bases left between them. The DNA of the CDR3 is TGCGCCAGCAGTCAATCGGACGGAGCGTACGAGCAGTACTTC. Encoded protein: CASSQSDGAYEQYF.

The sample holds many counts of this clonotype. The chain links TRBV3-1 to TRBJ2-3; 7 nucleotides agree with TRBD2. V trimming: 2 bases; J trimming: 2 bases; junction bases outside the gene matches: 22. The CDR3 is made up of 21 amino acids. Germline V gene lookup returns CDR1 LGHDT and CDR2 YNNKEL (reference sequence). CDR3 sequence reads: CASSQHNLPERASGFTDTQYF. Written as DNA, the CDR3 is TGTGCCAGCAGCCAACACAACCTCCCGGAGCGGGCTAGCGGATTCACAGATACGCAGTATTTT.